Included here is one T cell receptor (beta chain) sequence, with context. Its recognized antigen is unknown. Base qualities were left out, and no much larger clone turns up one base away. From the cysteine up to the phenylalanine, the CDR3 has a length of 14 residues. Only CDR3 DNA remains: 42 bases, in frame from the first base. Trimming at the junction amounts to 2 bases on V and 15 bases on J, and the germline ends lie 20 bases apart. CDR1 is given as MNHNS and CDR2 as SASEGT, both from the germline V gene. This sample stems from a study of T cell changes during pregnancy in multiple sclerosis (dated by TCRdb to the late 2010s). Study-wide context: In women with multiple sclerosis, the researchers looked at how the T cell repertoire shifted as pregnancy progressed.

The library came from the immunoSEQ multiplex PCR assay. As stored in TCRdb, this immuneACCESS dataset retains in-frame rearrangements with V and J assigned. A fraction of the clones does not appear; measured against another copy, unresolved V genes explain less than half of the discrepancy, and the remainder lacks a known reason. The table for this sample lists 79,000 or so clones; over 85% of them were counted only once. The ten most abundant clones make up around 0.21% of the sample. The receptor comes from a female donor with multiple sclerosis, enrolled in a pregnancy study. Sequenced here: CD4+ T cells from peripheral blood mononuclear cells, sampled before pregnancy. The receptor chain draws on TRBV6-1 and TRBJ2-1; TRBD1 is a weak D gene call, 6 bases matching. The CDR3 reads as follows: CASSENPRRDILFF. The DNA sequence reads TGTGCCAGCAGTGAAAACCCCCGCCGGGACATTCTGTTCTTC.